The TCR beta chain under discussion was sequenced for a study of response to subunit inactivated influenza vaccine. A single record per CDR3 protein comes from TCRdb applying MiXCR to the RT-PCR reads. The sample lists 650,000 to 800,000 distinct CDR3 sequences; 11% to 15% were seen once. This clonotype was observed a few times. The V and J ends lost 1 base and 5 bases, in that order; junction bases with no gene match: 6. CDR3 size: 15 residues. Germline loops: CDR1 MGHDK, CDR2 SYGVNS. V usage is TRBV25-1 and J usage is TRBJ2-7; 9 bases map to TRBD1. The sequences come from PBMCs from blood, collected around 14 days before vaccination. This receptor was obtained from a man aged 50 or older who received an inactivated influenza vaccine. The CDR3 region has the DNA TGTGCCAGCAGTGAATTAGGGACAGGGCCTCACGAGCAGTACTTC. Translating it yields CASSELGTGPHEQYF.